Sequencing of this TCR beta chain was carried out in a study of blood T cell repertoires in COVID-19. As for the study in general: Samples taken during acute and convalescent COVID-19 were collected in the United States, Italy and Spain. In each case, the material was cDNA or gDNA derived from T cells, B-cell-depleted T cells, or PBMCs.

Per the original data handling: Quantification of nucleated cells was approximated via reference gene primer amplification. Produced via immunoSEQ multiplex PCR; TCRdb's table is partial and in-frame only. That table furnishes V, J and clone size, whereas the DNA furnished D and trimming. Of approximately 220,000 clones listed, about 86% are singletons. The germline V gene has CDR1 KGHDR and CDR2 SFDVKD. CDR3 length equals 17 residues. With V trimmed by 4 bases and J by 5 bases, 13 bases remained unmatched. What was sequenced was peripheral blood. V usage is TRBV24-1 and J usage is TRBJ2-5, with 9 nucleotides matching TRBD2. The TCR was taken from a woman aged 50 to 60 with acute or convalescent COVID-19. Here the CDR3 DNA reads TGTGCCACCAGTGACCCCGATAGCGGGAGTTTGGGGGAGACCCAGTACTTC. It is translated as CATSDPDSGSLGETQYF.